This T cell receptor (beta chain) was found in a study of regulatory T cells in long-lasting Graves disease. Arm-PCR of CDR3 regions and iRepertoire HTBI primers were used to build TCR beta libraries. TCRdb redid the calling of the multiplex PCR reads with MiXCR, one entry per CDR3 protein. The table has around 460,000 distinct CDR3 sequences, 20% to 25% seen once; the top ten hold roughly 6.9%. Sample time point: persistent/refractory GD, antithyroid drugs over 5 years with positive TRAb. PBMC RNA served as the TCR library source. In its sample, this clonotype was seen a few times. The CDR3 has 13 amino acids. Deletions cut 5 bases from V and 9 bases from J, with 17 bases between. Per germline, CDR1 SGHTA and CDR2 FQGNSA.

This sequence was found in a female donor with Graves disease. The sample here was peripheral blood mononuclear cells (PBMCs), taken when the disease was refractory, from a patient treated with antithyroid drugs. The chain employs TRBV7-2 and TRBJ2-7, with D uncertain. The CDR3 sequence: CASSASPVFGQYF. As DNA, the CDR3 is TGTGCCAGCAGCGCCTCACCCGTTTTCGGGCAGTACTTC.